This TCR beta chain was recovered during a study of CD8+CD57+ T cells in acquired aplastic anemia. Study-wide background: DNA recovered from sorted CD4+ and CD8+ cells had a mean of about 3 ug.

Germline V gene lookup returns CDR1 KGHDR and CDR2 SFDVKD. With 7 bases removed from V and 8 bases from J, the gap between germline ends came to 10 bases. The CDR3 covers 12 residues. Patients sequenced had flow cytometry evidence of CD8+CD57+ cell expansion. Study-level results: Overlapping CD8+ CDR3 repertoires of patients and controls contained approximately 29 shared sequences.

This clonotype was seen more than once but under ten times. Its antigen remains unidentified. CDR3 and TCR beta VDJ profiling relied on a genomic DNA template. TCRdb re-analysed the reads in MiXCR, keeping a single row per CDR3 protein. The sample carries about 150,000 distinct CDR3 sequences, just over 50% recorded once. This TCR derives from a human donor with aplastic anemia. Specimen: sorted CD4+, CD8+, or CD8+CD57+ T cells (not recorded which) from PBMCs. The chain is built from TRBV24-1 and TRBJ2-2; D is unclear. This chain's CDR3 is CATRDIRGELFF. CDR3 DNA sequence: TGTGCCACCAGGGATATAAGGGGGGAGCTGTTTTTT.